This T cell receptor (beta chain) was captured in a study of metastatic and nonmetastatic thyroid tumors. For the study at large: Malignant and benign thyroid patients had repertoires compared in peripheral blood and tumor or nodule tissue.

This clone was counted ten times or more. Its antigen remains unidentified. How the authors handled the data: CDR3 was compared across clinicopathological groups, and the resulting differences were used to build a distant-metastasis classifier for papillary thyroid cancer. TCRdb reprocessed the PCR reads using MiXCR. Clone size and V and J calls follow TCRdb, not the original study. The table lists roughly 13,000 clones, around 29% of them singletons. Study-wide findings and caveats: When malignant thyroid tumors were compared with benign nodules, TCR beta diversity was reportedly significantly higher in the malignant tumors. This held in both blood and tumor samples.

Patients underwent thyroid surgery, and none had received any treatment before it. The TCR was taken from a female donor with papillary thyroid cancer or a benign thyroid nodule (not recorded which). Some clones in this sample may be carry-over from other donors' samples. Material for sequencing was tumor tissue.

For the CDR3, the DNA is TGTGCCAGCAGTCCCACTACTAGCGGGAGGGGATCTAGCACAGATACGCAGTATTTT. Amino acid sequence: CASSPTTSGRGSSTDTQYF. This chain joins TRBV6-4 and TRBJ2-3; 13 nucleotides agree with TRBD2. The CDR3 is made up of 19 amino acids. Germline V gene sequence: CDR1 MRHNA, CDR2 SNTAGT. J gave up 0 bases and V 5 bases, and 11 bases lay outside the gene matches.